The rows below give T cell receptor beta chains drawn from one sample of a study of cytomegalovirus exposure and HLA in healthy donors. Using immunoSEQ multiplex PCR, the repertoire was profiled, and TCRdb retains in-frame clones only, with some absent. Of 55,000 to 80,000 clones listed, approximately 80% are singletons. The sample was PBMCs. These receptors were collected from a woman in her thirties in good health and CMV-seronegative. The CDR3 runs from the conserved cysteine through the conserved F or W. Each record gives: D gene, J gene, V gene, clone size, CDR3 DNA, CDR3 protein. The D gene is left open where the match is weak. For some rows the clone size is stated as once, few or many, or as a class when expanded; others skip it.

D gene: TRBD1; J gene: TRBJ2-7; V gene: TRBV27; clone size: .; CDR3 DNA: TGTGCCAGCAGTTTCCAGACAGGGGGGTACGAGCAGTACTTC; CDR3 protein: CASSFQTGGYEQYF
D gene: .; J gene: TRBJ2-2; V gene: TRBV4-2; clone size: .; CDR3 DNA: TGTGCCAGCAGCCAGTCGGCACTAATCACCGGGGAGCTGTTTTTT; CDR3 protein: CASSQSALITGELFF
D gene: TRBD1; J gene: TRBJ1-3; V gene: TRBV4-2; clone size: .; CDR3 DNA: TGTGCCAGCAGCCAGTACATGACAGGGGTCGGAAACACCATATATTTT; CDR3 protein: CASSQYMTGVGNTIYF
D gene: TRBD1; J gene: TRBJ1-1; V gene: TRBV27; clone size: .; CDR3 DNA: TGTGCCAGCAGTGGGTCAGGGGGCACTGAAGCTTTCTTT; CDR3 protein: CASSGSGGTEAFF
D gene: .; J gene: TRBJ1-5; V gene: TRBV5-6; clone size: .; CDR3 DNA: TGTGCCAGCAGCTTGGGGCCGTCAGGGAATCAGCCCCAGCATTTT; CDR3 protein: CASSLGPSGNQPQHF
D gene: TRBD1; J gene: TRBJ2-7; V gene: TRBV6-5; clone size: .; CDR3 DNA: TGTGCCAGCAGTAGGACAGGGGAGCAGTACTTC; CDR3 protein: CASSRTGEQYF
D gene: .; J gene: TRBJ2-5; V gene: TRBV4-1; clone size: few; CDR3 DNA: TGCGCCAGCAGCCATGAAGCCAGGGAGGTTGAGACCCAGTACTTC; CDR3 protein: CASSHEAREVETQYF
D gene: .; J gene: TRBJ1-1; V gene: TRBV15; clone size: few; CDR3 DNA: TGTGCCACCAAATCTTCGTACGACAGAGAAGCTTTCTTT; CDR3 protein: CATKSSYDREAFF
D gene: .; J gene: TRBJ1-4; V gene: TRBV28; clone size: .; CDR3 DNA: TGTGCCAGCAGTCTCACAGCTTCTAATGAAAAACTGTTTTTT; CDR3 protein: CASSLTASNEKLFF
D gene: TRBD1; J gene: TRBJ2-7; V gene: TRBV23-1; clone size: .; CDR3 DNA: TGCGCCAGCAGTCACCCGGGACAGACAAACTACGAGCAGTACTTC; CDR3 protein: CASSHPGQTNYEQYF
D gene: .; J gene: TRBJ2-1; V gene: TRBV28; clone size: .; CDR3 DNA: TGTGCCAGCACCCTGGCCAATGAGCAGTTCTTC; CDR3 protein: CASTLANEQFF
D gene: .; J gene: TRBJ1-4; V gene: TRBV4-1; clone size: .; CDR3 DNA: TGCGCCAGCAGCCAACTGAGTGGGGGGGCGAAGGAACTGTTTTTT; CDR3 protein: CASSQLSGGAKELFF
D gene: .; J gene: TRBJ1-1; V gene: TRBV11-3; clone size: .; CDR3 DNA: TGTGCCAGCAGCTTAGGTCCCCGCGGAGCTTTCTTT; CDR3 protein: CASSLGPRGAFF
D gene: .; J gene: TRBJ1-6; V gene: TRBV11-3; clone size: once; CDR3 DNA: TGTGCCAGCAGCCCGTTACGAGCTGGTTATAATTCACCCCTCCACTTT; CDR3 protein: CASSPLRAGYNSPLHF
D gene: .; J gene: TRBJ2-1; V gene: TRBV13; clone size: .; CDR3 DNA: TGTGCCAGCAGCTTATACAGTGCCGTGCTGAATCCGAATGAGCAGTTCTTC; CDR3 protein: CASSLYSAVLNPNEQFF
D gene: TRBD1; J gene: TRBJ1-4; V gene: TRBV2; clone size: .; CDR3 DNA: TGTGCCAGCAGCGGATTCGGGACAGGGGGCGAAAAACTGTTTTTT; CDR3 protein: CASSGFGTGGEKLFF
D gene: TRBD1; J gene: TRBJ1-2; V gene: TRBV7-2; clone size: .; CDR3 DNA: TGTGCCAGCAGCCCCACGGGACAGGGAATAGGAACATATGGCTACACCTTC; CDR3 protein: CASSPTGQGIGTYGYTF
D gene: TRBD2; J gene: TRBJ2-2; V gene: TRBV10-1; clone size: few; CDR3 DNA: TGCGCCAGCAGCGCCGGGACTAGCGGGGGGGCTGTGACCGGGGAGCTGTTTTTT; CDR3 protein: CASSAGTSGGAVTGELFF
D gene: TRBD1; J gene: TRBJ1-4; V gene: TRBV25-1; clone size: .; CDR3 DNA: TGTGCCAGCAGTGACCCAAACCGGGACAGAGATGAAAAACTGTTTTTT; CDR3 protein: CASSDPNRDRDEKLFF
D gene: .; J gene: TRBJ1-1; V gene: TRBV29-1; clone size: .; CDR3 DNA: TGCAGCGTTGAGGGAGGGGGCACTGAAGCTTTCTTT; CDR3 protein: CSVEGGGTEAFF
D gene: TRBD1; J gene: TRBJ2-3; V gene: TRBV7-9; clone size: .; CDR3 DNA: TGTGCCAGCAGCTTCTACAGGGGATGGACAGATACGCAGTATTTT; CDR3 protein: CASSFYRGWTDTQYF
D gene: TRBD1; J gene: TRBJ2-7; V gene: TRBV19; clone size: .; CDR3 DNA: TGTGCCAGTAGTGGCAGGGGGTCCTACGAGCAGTACTTC; CDR3 protein: CASSGRGSYEQYF
D gene: TRBD1; J gene: TRBJ1-2; V gene: TRBV4-3; clone size: .; CDR3 DNA: TGCGCCAGCAGCCTGGGACCACAGGGGATCTATGGCTACACCTTC; CDR3 protein: CASSLGPQGIYGYTF
D gene: .; J gene: TRBJ1-2; V gene: TRBV7-2; clone size: .; CDR3 DNA: TGTGCCAGCAGCTTGTCTACAGGGAACTATGGCTACACCTTC; CDR3 protein: CASSLSTGNYGYTF
D gene: .; J gene: TRBJ2-5; V gene: TRBV7-7; clone size: .; CDR3 DNA: TGTGCTAGCAGCCAACGCACAGTGGCAGAGACCCAGTACTTC; CDR3 protein: CASSQRTVAETQYF
D gene: TRBD2; J gene: TRBJ2-3; V gene: TRBV11-2; clone size: .; CDR3 DNA: TGTGCCAGCAGTTCCGGGACTAGCGGGGGAAATACGCAGTATTTT; CDR3 protein: CASSSGTSGGNTQYF
D gene: .; J gene: TRBJ1-1; V gene: TRBV19; clone size: .; CDR3 DNA: TGTGCCAGTAGTAATCAGGGTTTTGGTGCTTTCTTT; CDR3 protein: CASSNQGFGAFF
D gene: TRBD1; J gene: TRBJ1-2; V gene: TRBV9; clone size: .; CDR3 DNA: TGTGCCAGCAGCGTAGGACCTGGGACAGGGGGCGTATCGTACACCTTC; CDR3 protein: CASSVGPGTGGVSYTF
D gene: .; J gene: TRBJ2-3; V gene: TRBV15; clone size: .; CDR3 DNA: TGTGCCACCAGCAGAGGGACTGGCACAGATACGCAGTATTTT; CDR3 protein: CATSRGTGTDTQYF
D gene: .; J gene: TRBJ2-1; V gene: TRBV7-2; clone size: .; CDR3 DNA: TGTGCCAGCAGCCCCCCGCCACCCCGGGAGCAGTTCTTC; CDR3 protein: CASSPPPPREQFF
D gene: TRBD1; J gene: TRBJ1-1; V gene: TRBV7-7; clone size: .; CDR3 DNA: TGTGCTAGCAGCCCCCGGACAGGGCGCCCGAACACTGAAGCTTTCTTT; CDR3 protein: CASSPRTGRPNTEAFF
D gene: .; J gene: TRBJ1-5; V gene: TRBV5-1; clone size: .; CDR3 DNA: TGCGCCAGCAGCGAAGGTTCGGGGGGAGGCAATCAGCCCCAGCATTTT; CDR3 protein: CASSEGSGGGNQPQHF
D gene: TRBD1; J gene: TRBJ1-2; V gene: TRBV19; clone size: .; CDR3 DNA: TGTGCCAGTACCTCTCCTCGCCCCGGGACAGACCACTATGGCTACACCTTC; CDR3 protein: CASTSPRPGTDHYGYTF
D gene: TRBD2; J gene: TRBJ2-5; V gene: TRBV11-3; clone size: .; CDR3 DNA: TGTGCCAGCAGCTTAAGCGGGGGGCCGACATACTTC; CDR3 protein: CASSLSGGPTYF
D gene: .; J gene: TRBJ2-7; V gene: TRBV7-5; clone size: .; CDR3 DNA: TGTGTCACATACGAGCAGTACTTC; CDR3 protein: CVTYEQYF
D gene: TRBD1; J gene: TRBJ2-7; V gene: TRBV23-1; clone size: .; CDR3 DNA: TGCGCCAGCAGTCAACCGACAGGGGGCCCCTACGAGCAGTACTTC; CDR3 protein: CASSQPTGGPYEQYF
D gene: .; J gene: TRBJ2-1; V gene: TRBV4-2; clone size: .; CDR3 DNA: TGTGCCAGCAGCCAAGATTCCTTGAGGGGGGGCTACAATGAGCAGTTCTTC; CDR3 protein: CASSQDSLRGGYNEQFF
D gene: TRBD1; J gene: TRBJ1-1; V gene: TRBV9; clone size: few; CDR3 DNA: TGTGCCAGCAGCGTAATTGGACAGGTTAACACTGAAGCTTTCTTT; CDR3 protein: CASSVIGQVNTEAFF
D gene: TRBD2; J gene: TRBJ2-3; V gene: TRBV11-1; clone size: .; CDR3 DNA: TGTGCCACCGGGGGCGGGGGGACCACAGATACGCAGTATTTT; CDR3 protein: CATGGGGTTDTQYF
D gene: .; J gene: TRBJ2-2; V gene: TRBV11-2; clone size: .; CDR3 DNA: TGTGCCAGCAGCCACGGCCGGCAGGGGCGGTATACCGGGGAGCTGTTTTTT; CDR3 protein: CASSHGRQGRYTGELFF
D gene: .; J gene: TRBJ1-5; V gene: TRBV5-8; clone size: .; CDR3 DNA: TGTGCCAGCAGACAACCACAGGGAAGGAGTAATCAGCCCCAGCATTTT; CDR3 protein: CASRQPQGRSNQPQHF
D gene: .; J gene: TRBJ2-7; V gene: TRBV4-3; clone size: .; CDR3 DNA: TGCGCCAGCAGCCAAGCCAGGACAGCCTCCTACGAGCAGTACTTC; CDR3 protein: CASSQARTASYEQYF
D gene: .; J gene: TRBJ2-2; V gene: TRBV2; clone size: .; CDR3 DNA: TGTGCCGCGGCGGCCGGGGAGCTGTTTTTT; CDR3 protein: CAAAAGELFF
D gene: .; J gene: TRBJ2-7; V gene: TRBV2; clone size: .; CDR3 DNA: TGTGCCATATCGTCAAGAGAAAGCGAGCAGTACTTC; CDR3 protein: CAISSRESEQYF
D gene: .; J gene: TRBJ1-2; V gene: TRBV28; clone size: .; CDR3 DNA: TGTGCCAGCAGTTTCTACGCCGGGATTACTGGGGATGGCTACACCTTC; CDR3 protein: CASSFYAGITGDGYTF
D gene: .; J gene: TRBJ2-3; V gene: TRBV5-4; clone size: .; CDR3 DNA: TGTGCCAGCAGCTTGGGGCGGGGCGATACGCAGTATTTT; CDR3 protein: CASSLGRGDTQYF
D gene: .; J gene: TRBJ2-5; V gene: TRBV10-2; clone size: .; CDR3 DNA: TGCGCCAGCAGGGATCCCGGGTCTCAAGAGACCCAGTACTTC; CDR3 protein: CASRDPGSQETQYF
D gene: TRBD1; J gene: TRBJ1-1; V gene: TRBV6-1; clone size: .; CDR3 DNA: TGTGCCAGCACTAAGACAGGGCGGACGAACACTGAAGCTTTCTTT; CDR3 protein: CASTKTGRTNTEAFF
D gene: .; J gene: TRBJ1-1; V gene: TRBV27; clone size: .; CDR3 DNA: TGTGCCAGCAGGCAGGGGCGATCGAACACTGAAGCTTTCTTT; CDR3 protein: CASRQGRSNTEAFF
D gene: .; J gene: TRBJ2-1; V gene: TRBV19; clone size: .; CDR3 DNA: TGTGCCAGTAGTATATGGGGGGGCGCAAGGGATGAGCAGTTCTTC; CDR3 protein: CASSIWGGARDEQFF
D gene: .; J gene: TRBJ2-3; V gene: TRBV7-2; clone size: .; CDR3 DNA: TGTGCCAGCAGCTTCTTCCACTCAGGGTTCGCAGATACGCAGTATTTT; CDR3 protein: CASSFFHSGFADTQYF
D gene: TRBD1; J gene: TRBJ2-7; V gene: TRBV5-1; clone size: .; CDR3 DNA: TGCGCCAGCAGGCGACAGGGAGATTTAGACGAGCAGTACTTC; CDR3 protein: CASRRQGDLDEQYF
D gene: .; J gene: TRBJ1-3; V gene: TRBV5-4; clone size: .; CDR3 DNA: TGTGCCAGCAGCTTGGGAGGAGGAAACACCATATATTTT; CDR3 protein: CASSLGGGNTIYF
D gene: TRBD2; J gene: TRBJ2-1; V gene: TRBV2; clone size: .; CDR3 DNA: TGTGCCAGCAGTGAAGAGGCGGGGGGGCGGTCTGAGCAGTTCTTC; CDR3 protein: CASSEEAGGRSEQFF
D gene: .; J gene: TRBJ2-3; V gene: TRBV11-2; clone size: .; CDR3 DNA: TGTGCCAGCAGCCTAGGGGGGGGCCACACAGATACGCAGTATTTT; CDR3 protein: CASSLGGGHTDTQYF